This T cell receptor (beta chain) was recovered during a study of shared clonotypes between healthy human individuals. Study context: Two women and a few men aged 18 to 49 served as donors. Broader study findings: With a few donors compared, around 5% of naive CD4 clonotypes were shared.

V lost 4 bases to trimming and J lost 3 bases; unmatched junction nucleotides: 1. The CDR3 is made up of 13 amino acids. Germline loops: CDR1 KGHSH, CDR2 LQKENI. Each subset's genomic DNA was shared equally among a number of immunoSEQ plates. Using immunoSEQ multiplex PCR, the repertoire was profiled, and TCRdb retains in-frame clones only, with some absent. The sample carries about 2 million clones, about 95% recorded once. CD45RO negativity and positive selection for CCR7 defined naive CD8 cells, a population that excluded terminally differentiated effector memory CD45RA+ cells. In the case of this clone: The antigen is undetermined.

This chain connects TRBV18 to TRBJ2-7; 9 positions match TRBD1. The receptor's source is a man aged 18 to 30 in good health. The sample comprised naive CD8+ T cells sorted from blood. In nucleotides, the CDR3 is TGTGCCAGCTCACTGGGACAGGGCTACGAGCAGTACTTC. Protein sequence: CASSLGQGYEQYF.